Listed below are T cell receptor beta chains from one sample, sequenced in a study of vaccination and CD4 T cells after COVID-19. The antigens for these receptors are not known. TCRdb re-called the PCR reads through MiXCR, storing one row per CDR3 protein. Of some 8,000 distinct CDR3 sequences listed, more than 30% were seen once; the top ten hold 14%. Sequencing was performed on CD4+ T cells from blood, cultured in vitro. Receptors were obtained from a human donor in good health. The CDR3 runs from the conserved cysteine through the conserved F or W. A D gene is named only where the DNA matches it firmly. Clone size, where shown, is once, few, many, or a class for clones that have expanded.

NA,TRBJ2-6,few,TRBV25-1,TGTGCCAGCAGTGAATCCAGGTCGGGCTCTGGGGCCAACGTCCTGACTTTC,CASSESRSGSGANVLTF
NA,TRBJ2-5,few,TRBV6-2/TRBV6-3,TGTGCCAGCAGCAGGGGTGGGGAGACCCAGTACTTC,CASSRGGETQYF
TRBD1,TRBJ2-3,NA,TRBV27,TGTGCCAGCAGTTTACTCGTGACAGGGCAAACAGATACGCAGTATTTT,CASSLLVTGQTDTQYF
NA,TRBJ1-1,NA,TRBV6-1,TGTGCCAGCAGTGATCAACCAGGTCGAGTTCGTGAAGCTTTCTTT,CASSDQPGRVREAFF
NA,TRBJ1-1,NA,TRBV6-1,TGTGCCAGCAGTGTCCTGACAGGGAACACTGAAGCTTTCTTT,CASSVLTGNTEAFF
NA,TRBJ1-5,NA,TRBV4-3,TGCGCCAGCAGCCAAGATCCCAGCGGCAATCAGCCCCAGCATTTT,CASSQDPSGNQPQHF
NA,TRBJ1-2,NA,TRBV20-1,TGCAGTGTCTTGGGCTTACCTAACTATGGCTACACCTTC,CSVLGLPNYGYTF
TRBD2,TRBJ2-1,NA,TRBV15,TGTGCCACCACCACTAGCGGGAGATTTGAGCAGTTCTTC,CATTTSGRFEQFF
NA,TRBJ2-7,once,TRBV4-2,TGTGCCAGCAGCCAGGTTTCCTACGAGCAGTACTTC,CASSQVSYEQYF
NA,TRBJ2-3,once,TRBV7-3,TGTGCCAGCAGCGCCTTAGCGAGAGGAAGAGATACGCAGTATTTT,CASSALARGRDTQYF
TRBD1,TRBJ1-4,NA,TRBV7-2,TGTGCCAGCAGCCTTCAGGGGGCAGAACTGTTTTTT,CASSLQGAELFF
TRBD1,TRBJ2-2,NA,TRBV7-3,TGTGCCAGCAGCCTCGACAGGGACAGATACACCGGGGAGCTGTTTTTT,CASSLDRDRYTGELFF
NA,TRBJ2-7,NA,TRBV6-2/TRBV6-3,TGTGCCAGCAGTAAGCAGGGACCATCCTACGAGCAGTACTTC,CASSKQGPSYEQYF
TRBD1,TRBJ2-3,NA,TRBV7-8,TGTGCCAGCAACAGACAGGGGGCGCCGGCAGATACGCAGTATTTT,CASNRQGAPADTQYF
NA,TRBJ1-6,few,TRBV28,TGTGCCAGGGGTCCATCCTATAATTCACCCCTCCACTTT,CARGPSYNSPLHF
NA,TRBJ2-3,NA,TRBV6-1,TGTGCCAGCGAGCGAAATGATGGGAATACGCAGTATTTT,CASERNDGNTQYF
TRBD1,TRBJ2-3,NA,TRBV7-3,TGTGCCAGCGCCCTCCAGGGACAGGGGGCAGATACGCAGTATTTT,CASALQGQGADTQYF
TRBD1,TRBJ2-7,once,TRBV12-3/TRBV12-4,TGTGCCAGCAGTGGACAGGGATTCGACGAGCAGTACTTC,CASSGQGFDEQYF
TRBD1,TRBJ1-6,few,TRBV27,TGTGCCAGTAAGACAGGGAATAATTCACCCCTCCACTTT,CASKTGNNSPLHF
NA,TRBJ1-5,NA,TRBV7-6,TGTGCCAGCGCAGTGGGTGCAGGCTATAGCAATCAGCCCCAGCATTTT,CASAVGAGYSNQPQHF
TRBD2,TRBJ2-7,NA,TRBV11-2,TGTGCCAGCAGCTCCCTGGGGGGGGGGTACGAGCAGTACTTC,CASSSLGGGYEQYF
NA,TRBJ1-6,few,TRBV6-5,TGTGCCAGCAGTTCATGGGGCTTAGGGAGTTCACCCCTCCACTTT,CASSSWGLGSSPLHF
NA,TRBJ1-3,NA,TRBV28,TGTGCCAGCAGTTTACGACCGGAGTACCTAAACACCATATATTTT,CASSLRPEYLNTIYF
NA,TRBJ1-6,NA,TRBV6-1,TGTGCCAGCAAAGCTGGACATTATAATTCACCCCTCCACTTT,CASKAGHYNSPLHF
NA,TRBJ2-2,few,TRBV7-8,TGTGCCAGCAGCCGCTCCCGCTCTTTCCCCGAGCTGTTTTTT,CASSRSRSFPELFF
TRBD2,TRBJ2-2,few,TRBV20-1,TGCAGTGCTCCTCGGACTAGCGGGACCGACACCGGGGAGCTGTTTTTT,CSAPRTSGTDTGELFF
NA,TRBJ1-2,NA,TRBV10-3,TGTGCCATCAGTGACGGCCCGGGGGATGGCTACACCTTC,CAISDGPGDGYTF
NA,TRBJ2-1,NA,TRBV20-1,TGCAGTGCTAGCCCGCCTAGCGGGACAGGCAATGAGCAGTTCTTC,CSASPPSGTGNEQFF
TRBD2,TRBJ2-5,NA,TRBV20-1,TGCAGTGCTAGGAGACATATGACTAGCGGGAGTCAAGAGACCCAGTACTTC,CSARRHMTSGSQETQYF
NA,TRBJ1-2,NA,TRBV11-2,TGTGCCAGCAGCTTAGAGTTTAAGGTTGCCTACACCTTC,CASSLEFKVAYTF
TRBD2,TRBJ2-7,few,TRBV7-9,TGTGCCAGCAGCTCCACTAGCGCTAGCAGCTCCTACGAGCAGTACTTC,CASSSTSASSSYEQYF
NA,TRBJ2-7,NA,TRBV21-1,TGTGCCAGAAGAGGGAGGGCGGGGCCCTACAAGCAGTACTTC,CARRGRAGPYKQYF
TRBD2,TRBJ2-5,few,TRBV5-6,TGTGCCAGCAGCTTGGGGACTAGCGGGGCCCAAGAGACCCAGTACTTC,CASSLGTSGAQETQYF
TRBD2,TRBJ2-5,NA,TRBV7-9,TGTGCCAGCAGCCCTTATAGCGGGAACCAAGAGACCCAGTACTTC,CASSPYSGNQETQYF
NA,TRBJ1-2,few,TRBV7-9,TGTGCCAGCAGCTTAGGAGTAGATCAGCGAGGCTATGGCTACACCTTC,CASSLGVDQRGYGYTF
NA,TRBJ2-3,NA,TRBV28,TGTGCCAGCAGTCAGCAGGGGCCCGTAGATACGCAGTATTTT,CASSQQGPVDTQYF
NA,TRBJ2-1,NA,TRBV11-2,TGTGCCAGCAGCTCCAACAGGGCAACCCAGCAGTTCTTC,CASSSNRATQQFF
NA,TRBJ2-3,NA,TRBV6-2/TRBV6-3,TGTGCCAGCCACAGGGATCGAATAGATACGCAGTATTTT,CASHRDRIDTQYF
TRBD1,TRBJ1-5,few,TRBV7-8,TGTGCCAGCAGCCAAAGACAGGGCTACTATAGCAATCAGCCCCAGCATTTT,CASSQRQGYYSNQPQHF
NA,TRBJ1-1,NA,TRBV2,TGTGCCAGCACCCTAGGGGGGGGATTGAACACTGAAGCTTTCTTT,CASTLGGGLNTEAFF
NA,TRBJ1-6,hyperexpanded,TRBV2,TGTGCCAGCAGGGGAACAGGCTCACCCCTCCACTTT,CASRGTGSPLHF